A selection of T cell receptor beta chains follows, all from one sample in a study of PD-L1 blockade in urothelial cancer. TCRdb keeps only in-frame clones here, not all; method: immunoSEQ multiplex PCR. The table includes 30,000 or so clones, around 80% detected once. The specimen comprised PBMCs, sampled around atezolizumab (anti-PD-L1) treatment. Source of these receptors: a man aged 55 to 70 with urothelial cancer. Both conserved end residues are part of each CDR3. A D gene is named only where the DNA matches it firmly. Size is stated for part of the rows, as once, few or many counts, or as a class when the clone is expanded.

CDR3 protein,CDR3 DNA,J gene,D gene,clone size,V gene
CASRPGLNSYSQYF,TGTGCCAGCAGGCCGGGACTTAACTCTTACTCGCAGTACTTC,TRBJ2-7,NA,NA,TRBV2
CASSPGQAGNEKLFF,TGTGCCAGCAGCCCCGGACAGGCCGGGAATGAAAAACTGTTTTTT,TRBJ1-4,TRBD1,NA,TRBV11-2
CAWTRQHSGNTIYF,TGTGCCTGGACCCGACAGCACTCTGGAAACACCATATATTTT,TRBJ1-3,NA,NA,TRBV30
CASSQGQGAPYEQYF,TGCGCCAGCAGCCAAGGGCAGGGGGCCCCCTACGAGCAGTACTTC,TRBJ2-7,TRBD1,NA,TRBV4-3
CAWSTSGGAMNNEQFF,TGTGCCTGGTCGACTAGCGGGGGGGCAATGAACAATGAGCAGTTCTTC,TRBJ2-1,TRBD2,NA,TRBV30
CASLTSGGPPSSYNEQFF,TGTGCCAGCTTGACTAGCGGGGGGCCCCCATCCTCCTACAATGAGCAGTTCTTC,TRBJ2-1,TRBD2,NA,TRBV28
CASSPGRNQPQHF,TGTGCCAGCTCACCCGGTCGCAATCAGCCCCAGCATTTT,TRBJ1-5,NA,NA,TRBV18
CASSLGAGTANEQFF,TGTGCCAGCAGCTTGGGGGCAGGTACAGCCAATGAGCAGTTCTTC,TRBJ2-1,NA,once,TRBV11-2
CASSIVLQGDEAYEQYF,TGTGCCAGTAGTATAGTCCTTCAAGGGGATGAGGCCTACGAGCAGTACTTC,TRBJ2-7,NA,NA,TRBV19
CASSDRGGIGEKLFF,TGTGCCAGTAGCGATCGTGGGGGCATCGGTGAAAAACTGTTTTTT,TRBJ1-4,NA,NA,TRBV19
CASSLGRGHYEQYF,TGTGCCAGCAGCTTAGGAAGAGGCCACTACGAGCAGTACTTC,TRBJ2-7,NA,NA,TRBV13
CASSFGSWETQYF,TGTGCCAGCAGCTTCGGGAGTTGGGAGACCCAGTACTTC,TRBJ2-5,NA,few,TRBV5-8
CAWSWTGGDEKLFF,TGTGCCTGGAGTTGGACAGGGGGCGATGAAAAACTGTTTTTT,TRBJ1-4,TRBD1,few,TRBV30
CASSQGTGSSGKLFF,TGCGCCAGCAGCCAAGGGACAGGGTCCTCGGGAAAACTGTTTTTT,TRBJ1-4,TRBD1,NA,TRBV4-3
CASREDRASPGAQYF,TGTGCCAGCAGGGAGGACAGGGCCAGCCCAGGGGCCCAGTACTTC,TRBJ2-5,TRBD1,NA,TRBV2
CASSYPTGGLSGAQYF,TGTGCCAGCAGTTACCCGACAGGGGGCCTTTCAGGGGCCCAGTACTTC,TRBJ2-5,TRBD1,NA,TRBV6-6